This T cell receptor (beta chain) was identified in a study of cytomegalovirus exposure and HLA in healthy donors. Findings and limits, study-wide: Most likely, a cluster of highly shared sequence variants arose as a sequencing artifact. Previously analyzed data showed that most TCR beta V segments were productive at a frequency of about 90% or about 30%. Per published accounts, TCR beta sequences correctly predicted the HLA-A and HLA-B alleles of most subjects. There were 150 to 200 TCR beta chains listed as cytomegalovirus-associated.

Concerning this clone: What it binds is unknown.

Between the trimmed V and J ends, which lost 2 bases and 0 bases, there was a span of 14 bases. Germline V gene sequence: CDR1 GTSNPN, CDR2 SVGIG (reference sequence). This CDR3 comprises 16 residues. Primers included in the PCR were 60 Vbeta and 13 Jbeta primers. Repertoires were generated with immunoSEQ multiplex PCR, while TCRdb's copy carries only in-frame clones and drops some. The data contain fewer than 150,000 clones, roughly three quarters of them singletons. The sample taken for sequencing was PBMCs. The clonotype comes from a woman in her fifties or sixties in good health and CMV-seronegative. J is TRBJ2-1 and V is TRBV30; D may be TRBD1 (5 bases). The CDR3 nucleotides are TGTGCCTGGAGTAAGGGGTCCCTCTCCTCCTACAATGAGCAGTTCTTC. Protein: CAWSKGSLSSYNEQFF.